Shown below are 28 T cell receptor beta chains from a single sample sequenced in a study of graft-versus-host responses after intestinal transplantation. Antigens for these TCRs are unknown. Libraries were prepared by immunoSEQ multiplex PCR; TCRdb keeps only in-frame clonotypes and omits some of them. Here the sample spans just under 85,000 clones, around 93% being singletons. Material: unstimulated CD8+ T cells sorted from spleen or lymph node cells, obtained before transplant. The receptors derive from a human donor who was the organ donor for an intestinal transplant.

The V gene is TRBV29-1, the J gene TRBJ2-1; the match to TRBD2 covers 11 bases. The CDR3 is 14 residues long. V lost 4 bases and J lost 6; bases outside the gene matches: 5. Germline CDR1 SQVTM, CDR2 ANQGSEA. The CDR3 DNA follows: TGCAGCGTTGGCGGGACTAGCGGAAGCAATGAGCAGTTCTTC. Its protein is CSVGGTSGSNEQFF.

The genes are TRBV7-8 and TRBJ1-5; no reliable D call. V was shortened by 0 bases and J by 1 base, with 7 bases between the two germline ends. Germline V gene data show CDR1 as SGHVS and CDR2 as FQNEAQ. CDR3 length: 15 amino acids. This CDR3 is CASSLAGRSNQPQHF. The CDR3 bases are TGTGCCAGCAGCTTAGCGGGGAGGAGCAATCAGCCCCAGCATTTT.

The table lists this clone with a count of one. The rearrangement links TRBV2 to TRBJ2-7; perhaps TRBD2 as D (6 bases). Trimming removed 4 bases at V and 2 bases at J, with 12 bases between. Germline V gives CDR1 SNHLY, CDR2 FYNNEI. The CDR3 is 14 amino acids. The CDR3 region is CASSGTISTYEQYF. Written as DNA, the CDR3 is TGTGCCAGCAGTGGGACTATCAGCACCTACGAGCAGTACTTC. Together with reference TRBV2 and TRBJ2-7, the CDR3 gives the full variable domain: EPEVTQTPSHQVTQMGQEVILRCVPISNHLYFYWYRQILGQKVEFLVSFYNNEISEKSEIFDDQFSVERPDGSNFTLKIRSTKLEDSAMYFCASSGTISTYEQYFGPGTRLTVT.

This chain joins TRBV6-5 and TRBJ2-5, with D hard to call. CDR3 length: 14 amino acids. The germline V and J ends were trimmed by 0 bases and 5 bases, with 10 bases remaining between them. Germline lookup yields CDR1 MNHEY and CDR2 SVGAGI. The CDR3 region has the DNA TGTGCCAGCAGTTACTCGGGCCAGACCGAGACCCAGTACTTC. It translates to CASSYSGQTETQYF.

In DNA form, the CDR3 reads TGTGCCAGCCGGGGGGACAGCCTCTACGAGCAGTACTTC. Its protein product is CASRGDSLYEQYF. V and J are TRBV11-3 and TRBJ2-7; TRBD1 or TRBD2 may be the D gene (7 bases each). V was pared by 8 bases and J by 3 bases, with 14 bases between. The CDR3 length is 13 residues. CDR1 is SGHNT and CDR2 is YENEEA in the germline V gene.

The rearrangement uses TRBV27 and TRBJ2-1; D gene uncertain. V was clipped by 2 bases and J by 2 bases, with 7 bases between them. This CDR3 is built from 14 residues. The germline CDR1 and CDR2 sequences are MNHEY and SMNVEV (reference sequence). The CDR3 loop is CASSLDGTYNEQFF. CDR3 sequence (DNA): TGTGCCAGCAGTTTAGACGGAACCTACAATGAGCAGTTCTTC.

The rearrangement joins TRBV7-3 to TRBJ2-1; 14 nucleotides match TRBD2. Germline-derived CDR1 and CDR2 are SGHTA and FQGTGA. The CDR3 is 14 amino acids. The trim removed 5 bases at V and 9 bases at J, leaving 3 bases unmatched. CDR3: CASSAGLAGVEQFF. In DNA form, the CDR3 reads TGTGCCAGCAGCGCGGGACTAGCGGGAGTTGAGCAGTTCTTC.

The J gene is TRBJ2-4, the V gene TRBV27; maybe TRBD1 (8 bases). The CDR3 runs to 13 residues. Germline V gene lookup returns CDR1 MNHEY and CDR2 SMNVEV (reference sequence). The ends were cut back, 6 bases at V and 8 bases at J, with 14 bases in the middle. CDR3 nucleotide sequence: TGTGCCAGCAGCTCACAGGGGGGGGACATTCAGTACTTC. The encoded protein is CASSSQGGDIQYF.

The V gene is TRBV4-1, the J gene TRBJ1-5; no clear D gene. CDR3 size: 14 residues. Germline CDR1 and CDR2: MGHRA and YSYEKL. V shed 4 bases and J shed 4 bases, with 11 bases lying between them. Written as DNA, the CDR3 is TGCGCCAGCAGCCCAGGTTACGGGAATCAGCCCCAGCATTTT. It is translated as CASSPGYGNQPQHF.

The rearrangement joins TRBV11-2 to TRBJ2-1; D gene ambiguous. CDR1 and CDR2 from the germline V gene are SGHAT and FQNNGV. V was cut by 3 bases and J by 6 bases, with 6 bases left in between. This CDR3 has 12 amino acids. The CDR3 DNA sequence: TGTGCCAGCAGCTTGTGGGGCAATGAGCAGTTCTTC. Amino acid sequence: CASSLWGNEQFF.

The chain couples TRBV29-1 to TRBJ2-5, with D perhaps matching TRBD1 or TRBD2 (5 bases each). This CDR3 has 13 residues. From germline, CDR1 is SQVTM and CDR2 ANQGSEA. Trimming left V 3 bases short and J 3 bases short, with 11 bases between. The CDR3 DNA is TGCAGCGTTGACGAGGGGTTCGAAGAGACCCAGTACTTC. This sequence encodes CSVDEGFEETQYF.

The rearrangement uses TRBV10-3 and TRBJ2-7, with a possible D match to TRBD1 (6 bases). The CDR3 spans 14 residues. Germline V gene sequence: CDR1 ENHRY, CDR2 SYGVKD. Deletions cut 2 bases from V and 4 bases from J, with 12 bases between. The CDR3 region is CAISEPGQAYEQYF. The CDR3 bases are TGTGCCATCAGTGAGCCGGGACAAGCTTACGAGCAGTACTTC.

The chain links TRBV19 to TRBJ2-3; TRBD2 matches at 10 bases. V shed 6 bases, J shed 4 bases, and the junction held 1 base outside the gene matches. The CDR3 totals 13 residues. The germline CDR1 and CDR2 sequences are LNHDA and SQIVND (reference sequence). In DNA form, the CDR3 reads TGTGCCAGTAGCGGACTAGCGGCAGATACGCAGTATTTT. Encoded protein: CASSGLAADTQYF.

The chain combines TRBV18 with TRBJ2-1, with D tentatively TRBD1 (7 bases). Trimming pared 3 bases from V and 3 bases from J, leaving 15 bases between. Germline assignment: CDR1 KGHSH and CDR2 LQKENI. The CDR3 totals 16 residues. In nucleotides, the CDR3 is TGTGCCAGCTCACCCCAGGGGGGTTACCTCTACAATGAGCAGTTCTTC. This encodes CASSPQGGYLYNEQFF.

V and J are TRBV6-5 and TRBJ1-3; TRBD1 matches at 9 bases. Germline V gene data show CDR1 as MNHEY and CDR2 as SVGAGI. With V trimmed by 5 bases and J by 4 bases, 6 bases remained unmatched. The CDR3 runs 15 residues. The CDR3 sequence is CASSLQTGGGNTIYF. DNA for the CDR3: TGTGCCAGCAGTCTGCAGACAGGGGGAGGAAACACCATATATTTT.

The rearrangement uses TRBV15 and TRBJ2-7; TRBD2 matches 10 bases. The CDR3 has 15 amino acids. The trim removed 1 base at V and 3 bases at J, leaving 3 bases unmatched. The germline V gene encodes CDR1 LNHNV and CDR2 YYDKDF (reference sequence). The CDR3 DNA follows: TGTGCCACCAGCAGAGGTACTAGCGGGGACTACGAGCAGTACTTC. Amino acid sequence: CATSRGTSGDYEQYF.

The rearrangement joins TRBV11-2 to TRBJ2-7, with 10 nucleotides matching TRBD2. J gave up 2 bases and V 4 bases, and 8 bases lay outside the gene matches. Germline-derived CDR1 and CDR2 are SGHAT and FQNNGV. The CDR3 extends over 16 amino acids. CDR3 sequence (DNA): TGTGCCAGCAGCTGGGTGACTAGCGGGTCGACCTACGAGCAGTACTTC. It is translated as CASSWVTSGSTYEQYF.

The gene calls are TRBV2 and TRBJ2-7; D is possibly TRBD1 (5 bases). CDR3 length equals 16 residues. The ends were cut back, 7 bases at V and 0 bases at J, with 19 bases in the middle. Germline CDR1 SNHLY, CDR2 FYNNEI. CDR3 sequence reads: CASTFQSQGFSYEQYF. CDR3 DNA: TGTGCCAGCACATTCCAATCTCAGGGTTTCTCCTACGAGCAGTACTTC. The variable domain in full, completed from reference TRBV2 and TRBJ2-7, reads EPEVTQTPSHQVTQMGQEVILRCVPISNHLYFYWYRQILGQKVEFLVSFYNNEISEKSEIFDDQFSVERPDGSNFTLKIRSTKLEDSAMYFCASTFQSQGFSYEQYFGPGTRLTVT.

The CDR3 DNA reads TGTGCCAGCAGTGCGGAGGGGGGGCTGTACGAGCAGTACTTC. Translating gives CASSAEGGLYEQYF. This chain joins TRBV2 and TRBJ2-7, with TRBD2 as a possible D gene (7 bases). V lost 4 bases and J lost 4, with 14 bases in between. This CDR3 is 14 amino acids long. Germline V lookup: CDR1 SNHLY, CDR2 FYNNEI. The variable domain in full, completed from reference TRBV2 and TRBJ2-7, reads EPEVTQTPSHQVTQMGQEVILRCVPISNHLYFYWYRQILGQKVEFLVSFYNNEISEKSEIFDDQFSVERPDGSNFTLKIRSTKLEDSAMYFCASSAEGGLYEQYFGPGTRLTVT.

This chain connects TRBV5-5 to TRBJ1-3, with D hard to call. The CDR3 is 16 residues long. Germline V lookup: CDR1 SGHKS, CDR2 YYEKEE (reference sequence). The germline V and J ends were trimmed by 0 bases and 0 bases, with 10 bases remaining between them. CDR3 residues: CASSLAAWSSGNTIYF. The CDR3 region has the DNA TGTGCCAGCAGCTTGGCCGCGTGGAGCTCTGGAAACACCATATATTTT.

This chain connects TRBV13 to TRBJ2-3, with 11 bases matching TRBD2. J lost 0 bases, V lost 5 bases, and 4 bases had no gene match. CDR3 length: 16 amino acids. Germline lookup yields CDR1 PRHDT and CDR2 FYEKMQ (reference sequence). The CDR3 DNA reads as TGTGCCAGCAGCGCAGGACTAGCGGGTAGCACAGATACGCAGTATTTT. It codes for CASSAGLAGSTDTQYF.

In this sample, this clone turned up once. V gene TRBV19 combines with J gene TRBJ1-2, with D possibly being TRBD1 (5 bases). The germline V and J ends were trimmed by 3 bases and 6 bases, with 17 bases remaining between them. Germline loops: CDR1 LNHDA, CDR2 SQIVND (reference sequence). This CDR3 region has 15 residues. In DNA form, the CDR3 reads TGTGCCAGTAGTATTGCTTGGGAGATGGGGGATGGCTACACCTTC. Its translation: CASSIAWEMGDGYTF.

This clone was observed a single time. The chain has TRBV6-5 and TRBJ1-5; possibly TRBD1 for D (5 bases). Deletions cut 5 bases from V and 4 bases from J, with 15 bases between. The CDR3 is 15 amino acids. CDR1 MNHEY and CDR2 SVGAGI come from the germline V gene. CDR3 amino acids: CASSLGDSRNQPQHF. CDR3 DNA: TGTGCCAGCAGTCTAGGAGACAGCCGGAATCAGCCCCAGCATTTT.

CDR3 in DNA: TGTGCCAGCAGCGTTGACTGGGTCACCGGGGAGCTGTTTTTT. It translates to CASSVDWVTGELFF. The V and J genes are TRBV9 and TRBJ2-2; D call uncertain. V lost 2 bases to trimming and J lost 4 bases, with 9 bases between them. The CDR3 is made up of 14 amino acids. Germline lookup yields CDR1 SGDLS and CDR2 YYNGEE.

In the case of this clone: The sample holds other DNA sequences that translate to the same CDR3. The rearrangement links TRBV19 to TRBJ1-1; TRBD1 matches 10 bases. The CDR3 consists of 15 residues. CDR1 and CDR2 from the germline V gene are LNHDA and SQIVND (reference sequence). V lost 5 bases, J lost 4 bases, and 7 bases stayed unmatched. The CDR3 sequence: CASSPLTGGFTEAFF. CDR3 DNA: TGTGCCAGTAGTCCCCTGACAGGGGGCTTCACTGAAGCTTTCTTT.

CDR3 loop: CSVESGSSWTQYF. In DNA form, the CDR3 reads TGCAGCGTTGAAAGCGGCAGTTCGTGGACCCAGTACTTC. The chain couples TRBV29-1 to TRBJ2-5, with D maybe TRBD2 (5 bases). Between the trimmed V and J ends, which lost 2 bases and 7 bases, there was a span of 14 bases. The CDR3 length is 13 residues. The V gene's germline CDR1 is SQVTM and CDR2 ANQGSEA.

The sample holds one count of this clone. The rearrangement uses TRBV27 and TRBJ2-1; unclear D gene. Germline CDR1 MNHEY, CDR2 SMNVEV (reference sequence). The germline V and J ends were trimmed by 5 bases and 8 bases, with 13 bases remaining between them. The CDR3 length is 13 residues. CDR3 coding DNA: TGTGCCAGCAGTATAAATTATGGTGATGAGCAGTTCTTC. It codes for CASSINYGDEQFF.

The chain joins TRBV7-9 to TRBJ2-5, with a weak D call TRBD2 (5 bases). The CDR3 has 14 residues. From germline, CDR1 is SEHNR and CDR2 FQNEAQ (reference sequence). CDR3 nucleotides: TGTATCACCGGCCGGGGTGGGCCCCAAGAGACCCAGTACTTC. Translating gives CITGRGGPQETQYF.